A selection of T cell receptor beta chains follows, all from one sample in a study of human T cells and chemical hapten exposure. A single record per CDR3 protein comes from TCRdb applying MiXCR to the RACE reads. The top ten clones hold about 4% of a sample with 80,000 to 100,000 distinct CDR3 sequences, approximately 10% of them seen once. Sequencing used whole blood, obtained in connection with sensitization to the hapten diphenylcyclopropenone (DPC). Receptors were obtained from a woman between 50 and 59 years old with alopecia areata. Some clones in this sample may be carry-over from other donors' samples. Both conserved end residues are part of each CDR3. The order of the fields is clone size, J gene, CDR3 length, D gene, V gene, CDR3 DNA, CDR3 protein. D genes are given only for firm matches. The listing skips clone size in some rows; elsewhere it reads once, few, many or a size class.

- | TRBJ2-3 | 18 | - | TRBV9 | TGTGCCAGCAGCAGAACTGGGAAACCCAAAGCATTCACAGATACGCAGTATTTT | CASSRTGKPKAFTDTQYF
few | TRBJ1-1 | 13 | - | TRBV14 | TGTGCCAGCAGCCAAGCCGGGGGGCGTACAGCTTTCTTT | CASSQAGGRTAFF
- | TRBJ2-4 | 14 | TRBD2 | TRBV6-2/TRBV6-3 | TGTGCCAGCGGGACTAGCGGGAGATTCGGCATTCAGTACTTC | CASGTSGRFGIQYF
many | TRBJ2-6 | 16 | TRBD1 | TRBV6-2/TRBV6-3 | TGTGCCAGCGTATACAACAGGGGCACCGGGGCCAACGTCCTGACTTTC | CASVYNRGTGANVLTF
- | TRBJ2-5 | 13 | TRBD2 | TRBV12-3/TRBV12-4 | TGTGCCAGCAGTTTCGCGGGAGGAGAGACCCAGTACTTC | CASSFAGGETQYF
many | TRBJ2-1 | 15 | - | TRBV7-2 | TGTGCCAGCAGCTTAGCGGGGGGCGAATACAATGAGCAGTTCTTC | CASSLAGGEYNEQFF
few | TRBJ1-2 | 15 | TRBD1 | TRBV11-2 | TGTGCCAGCAGCCCCGGGACAGGGGGCCGGTATGGCTACACCTTC | CASSPGTGGRYGYTF
few | TRBJ2-7 | 14 | - | TRBV20-1 | TGCAGTGCTAGTAGGGGGACGGGAGGCTACGAGCAGTACTTC | CSASRGTGGYEQYF
- | TRBJ2-1 | 16 | - | TRBV7-9 | TGTGCCAGCAGCTCCCTGGACTCCAGCTCCTACAATGAGCAGTTCTTC | CASSSLDSSSYNEQFF
- | TRBJ1-2 | 15 | - | TRBV12-3/TRBV12-4 | TGTGCCAGCAGTTTGTTTAGCCCCCACGGGGAAGGCTACACCTTC | CASSLFSPHGEGYTF
many | TRBJ2-2 | 17 | - | TRBV5-4 | TGTGCCAGCAGCGGACCGCACAGGGGAGGGTACACCGGGGAGCTGTTTTTT | CASSGPHRGGYTGELFF
many | TRBJ2-3 | 16 | - | TRBV7-6 | TGTGCCAGCAGCCTCGTCGGCGAGGTTAGCACAGATACGCAGTATTTT | CASSLVGEVSTDTQYF
few | TRBJ1-5 | 14 | TRBD1 | TRBV2 | TGTGCCACCTCAGGGACAGGGGGGAATCAGCCCCAGCATTTT | CATSGTGGNQPQHF
many | TRBJ1-2 | 10 | - | TRBV27 | TGTGCCTCTACTAACTATGGCTACACCTTC | CASTNYGYTF
- | TRBJ2-7 | 13 | - | TRBV7-3 | TGTGCCAGCAGCCCGTATACCCAGGGGGAGCAGTACTTC | CASSPYTQGEQYF
- | TRBJ1-1 | 13 | - | TRBV6-1 | TGTGCCAGTTTCGCCAACATGGGCACTGAAGCTTTCTTT | CASFANMGTEAFF
few | TRBJ1-6 | 13 | - | TRBV3-1 | TGTGCCAGCAGCCAAGTTTTGGATTCACCCCTCCACTTT | CASSQVLDSPLHF
few | TRBJ2-2 | 17 | TRBD2 | TRBV7-3 | TGTGCCAGCAGCTTAACTTCAGCGGGAGTGATCACCGGGGAGCTGTTTTTT | CASSLTSAGVITGELFF
- | TRBJ2-7 | 14 | - | TRBV5-1 | TGCGCCAGCAGCTTGGGTCCGGGCGGCGACGAGCAGTACTTC | CASSLGPGGDEQYF
few | TRBJ2-7 | 13 | - | TRBV7-2 | TGTGCCAGCAGCTCATTGGCTGGCTACGAGCAGTACTTC | CASSSLAGYEQYF
many | TRBJ1-1 | 14 | - | TRBV2 | TGTGCCAGCAGTGAAGCGCAAAGGTCGTTAGAAGCTTTCTTT | CASSEAQRSLEAFF
many | TRBJ1-5 | 17 | TRBD1 | TRBV6-2/TRBV6-3 | TGTGCCAGCAGTTCCATCATCGGGACAGGGGGCCACCAGCCCCAGCATTTT | CASSSIIGTGGHQPQHF
few | TRBJ2-1 | 16 | - | TRBV7-2 | TGTGCCAGCAGCTTAGGTAGGGCGGGGTTGCCCGGTGAGCAGTTCTTC | CASSLGRAGLPGEQFF
many | TRBJ2-5 | 14 | - | TRBV5-6 | TGTGCCAGCAGCTTGGCGGGTGGCTTAGAGACCCAGTACTTC | CASSLAGGLETQYF
few | TRBJ2-7 | 15 | - | TRBV20-1 | TGCAGTGCTAGAGATGCGGGCCGGCCTGGATACGAGCAGTACTTC | CSARDAGRPGYEQYF
- | TRBJ1-5 | 18 | - | TRBV18 | TGTGCCAGCTCACCGAATGATGCCGGGCCCCTCCTTAATCAGCCCCAGCATTTT | CASSPNDAGPLLNQPQHF
- | TRBJ1-2 | 16 | TRBD1 | TRBV7-2 | TGTGCCAGCAGCATTGGAGGACAGGCCGGCAGCTATGGCTACACCTTC | CASSIGGQAGSYGYTF
many | TRBJ2-4 | 13 | - | TRBV20-1 | TGCAGTGCTAGAGGGGTAGGGCTCAACATTCAGTACTTC | CSARGVGLNIQYF
few | TRBJ2-2 | 13 | - | TRBV9 | TGTGCCAGCAGGCCGGGGGAGGCCGGGGAGCTGTTTTTT | CASRPGEAGELFF
- | TRBJ2-6 | 15 | - | TRBV6-6 | TGTGCCAGCAGTTACGTGAGCTCTGGGGCCAACGTCCTGACTTTC | CASSYVSSGANVLTF
- | TRBJ2-5 | 14 | TRBD2 | TRBV2 | TGTGCCAGCAGTGAGGGAGGGACCAAAGAGACCCAGTACTTC | CASSEGGTKETQYF
many | TRBJ2-5 | 13 | - | TRBV9 | TGTGCCAGCAGCGCGGATTTGCGAGAGACCCAGTACTTC | CASSADLRETQYF
many | TRBJ2-5 | 13 | - | TRBV29-1 | TGCAGCGTTGGGACTTCCGCACGGGAGACCCAGTACTTC | CSVGTSARETQYF
- | TRBJ2-2 | 13 | - | TRBV12-3/TRBV12-4 | TGTGCCAGCAGTTCGTGGGGGCCCGGGGAGCTGTTTTTT | CASSSWGPGELFF
few | TRBJ2-7 | 14 | - | TRBV5-1 | TGCGCCAGCAGCGCGCCGGGCGGGGAGTACGAGCAGTACTTC | CASSAPGGEYEQYF
many | TRBJ2-3 | 13 | - | TRBV29-1 | TGCAGCGTTGAAGATCATAGCACAGATACGCAGTATTTT | CSVEDHSTDTQYF
few | TRBJ2-3 | 14 | TRBD2 | TRBV5-4 | TGTGCCAGCAGCTTGGGACTAGCGGGAGATACGCAGTATTTT | CASSLGLAGDTQYF
many | TRBJ2-5 | 15 | TRBD1 | TRBV4-3 | TGCGCCAGCAGCCCCAAGGGACAGATCTCCGAGACCCAGTACTTC | CASSPKGQISETQYF
few | TRBJ2-7 | 12 | - | TRBV10-3 | TGTGCCACCGGCAAGGAGGTCTACGAGCAGTACTTC | CATGKEVYEQYF
- | TRBJ2-3 | 14 | - | TRBV7-8 | TGTTCCAGCAGCTTAGGGGGGGCCAAAGATACGCAGTATTTT | CSSSLGGAKDTQYF
many | TRBJ2-7 | 15 | - | TRBV3-1 | TGTGCCAGCAGCCAAGCCCCTCCATCAGGGGTCGAGCAGTACTTC | CASSQAPPSGVEQYF
many | TRBJ1-5 | 15 | - | TRBV5-1 | TGCGCCAGCAGCCAAGCACAGGGAGGAGGACAGCCCCAGCATTTT | CASSQAQGGGQPQHF
few | TRBJ2-5 | 14 | - | TRBV12-3/TRBV12-4 | TGTGCCAGCAGCCGCGGGACAGAACAAGAGACCCAGTACTTC | CASSRGTEQETQYF
many | TRBJ2-7 | 11 | - | TRBV28 | TGTGCCAGCAGTTTAGTCTACGAGCAGTACTTC | CASSLVYEQYF
many | TRBJ2-6 | 20 | TRBD2 | TRBV20-1 | TGCAGTGCTTTGGGGACTAGCGGGAGGGCCCTCATGACTGGGGCCAACGTCCTGACTTTC | CSALGTSGRALMTGANVLTF
- | TRBJ2-7 | 16 | TRBD2 | TRBV10-1 | TGCGCCAGCAGTCCAGGGACTAGCGGGATCGGCTACGAGCAGTACTTC | CASSPGTSGIGYEQYF